This T cell receptor (beta chain) was observed in a study of naive and memory T cell subsets. Points from the study as a whole: Gini index rose across naive, CM, EM and EMRA in CD4 and CD8. Especially in CD8 cells, naive repertoires contained a few larger clonotypes, possibly CD45RA-re-expressing memory cells.

This CDR3 is 13 amino acids long. V lost 3 bases and J 2 bases, leaving 7 bases between the germline ends. Germline CDR1 reads LGHDT; CDR2 reads YNNKEL (reference sequence). Note on this clonotype: Its antigen is not identified.

The beta constant-region primer was an equimolar mix of two oligonucleotides covering TRBC1 and TRBC2. Nested alpha and beta constant-region primers with the SP2 primer drove four PCR rounds on ligated cDNA. TCRdb ran MiXCR on the UMI-ligation and nested PCR reads and lists one entry per CDR3 protein. The sample has approximately 140,000 distinct CDR3 sequences; about 23% are singletons. Cells stained for CD3, CD4, CD8, CD45RA, CD27 and viability were sorted into four CD45RA/CD27 subsets. The sample was naive CD4+ T cells from blood. The gene calls are TRBV3-1 and TRBJ2-5; possibly TRBD2 for D (5 bases). The clonotype originates from a human donor in good health. CDR3 nucleotide sequence: TGTGCCAGCAGCCACAGCGGACAAGAGACCCAGTACTTC. Translating gives CASSHSGQETQYF.